This T cell receptor beta chain was identified in a study of T cell clonotyping in hematopoietic cell transplantation. Notes on the study in general: After transplant, recipient diversity fell while pathologically expanded clonotypes grew through day 180. Higher Inverse Simpson Index values in graft donor and pretransplant recipient predicted broader posttransplant TCR diversity. Cells were unsorted, so CD4 and CD8 contributions were not separated.

Concerning this clone itself: The antigen remains undetermined.

Clones were read by immunoSEQ multiplex PCR, and TCRdb kept only the in-frame ones, dropping some. This repertoire shows about 5,500 clones, 85% to 90% found once; its top ten account for approximately 24%. Germline loops: CDR1 MDHEN, CDR2 SYDVKM. The CDR3 extends over 15 amino acids. Trimming took off 7 bases at V and 2 bases at J, with 18 bases between the two ends. Blood collection times were about day -28 and days 30, 100, 180 posttransplant. The clonotype comes from a male patient between 65 and 85 years old who had an allogeneic stem cell transplant from an unrelated donor, so T cells may come from the graft donor. Some clones in this sample may be carry-over from other donors' samples. This rearrangement joins TRBV28 to TRBJ2-7; tentative D call: TRBD1 (6 bases). Specimen: peripheral blood mononuclear cells, collected 100 days after allogeneic stem cell transplant. CDR3 protein: CASTPQLQGTYEQYF. As DNA, the CDR3 is TGTGCCAGCACCCCGCAGCTACAGGGAACCTACGAGCAGTACTTC.